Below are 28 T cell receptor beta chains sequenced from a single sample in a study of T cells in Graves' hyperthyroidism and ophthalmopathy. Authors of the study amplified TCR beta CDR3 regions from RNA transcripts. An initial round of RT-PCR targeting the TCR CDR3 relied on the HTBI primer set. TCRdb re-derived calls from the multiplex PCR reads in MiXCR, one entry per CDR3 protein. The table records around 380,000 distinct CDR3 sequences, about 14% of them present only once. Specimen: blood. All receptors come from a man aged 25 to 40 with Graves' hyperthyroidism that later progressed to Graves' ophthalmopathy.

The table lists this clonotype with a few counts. The CDR3 reads CASRRTEVPEAFF. In nucleotides, the CDR3 is TGTGCCAGCAGACGGACAGAGGTCCCTGAAGCTTTCTTT. The rearrangement joins TRBV5-4 to TRBJ1-1, with TRBD1 as a possible D gene (6 bases). Trimming removed 5 bases from V and 6 bases from J, with 14 bases in between. Germline CDR1 reads SGHNT; CDR2 reads YYREEE (reference sequence). The CDR3 length is 13 residues. Combining the CDR3 with reference TRBV5-4 and TRBJ1-1 gives the whole variable domain ETGVTQSPTHLIKTRGQQVTLRCSSQSGHNTVSWYQQALGQGPQFIFQYYREEENGRGNFPPRFSGLQFPNYSSELNVNALELDDSALYLCASRRTEVPEAFFGQGTRLTVV.

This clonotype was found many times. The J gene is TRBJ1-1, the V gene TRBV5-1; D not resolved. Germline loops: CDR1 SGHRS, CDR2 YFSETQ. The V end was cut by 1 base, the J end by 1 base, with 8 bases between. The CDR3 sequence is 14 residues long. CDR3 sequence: CASSLSIKNTEAFF. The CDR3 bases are TGCGCCAGCAGCTTGAGCATAAAGAACACTGAAGCTTTCTTT.

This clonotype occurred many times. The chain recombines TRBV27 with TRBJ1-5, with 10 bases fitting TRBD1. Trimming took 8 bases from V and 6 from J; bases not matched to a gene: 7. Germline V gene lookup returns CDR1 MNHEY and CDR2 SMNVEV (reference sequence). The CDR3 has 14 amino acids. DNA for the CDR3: TGTGCCAGCCAAGCCGGGACAGGGGTTCAGCCCCAGCATTTT. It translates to CASQAGTGVQPQHF.

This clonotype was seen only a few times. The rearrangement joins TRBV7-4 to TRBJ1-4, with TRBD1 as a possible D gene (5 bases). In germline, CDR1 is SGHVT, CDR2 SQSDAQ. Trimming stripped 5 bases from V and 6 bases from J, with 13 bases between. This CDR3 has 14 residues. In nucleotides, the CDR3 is TGTGCCAGCAGCCACCGACAGTCGTATGAAAAACTGTTTTTT. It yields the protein CASSHRQSYEKLFF.

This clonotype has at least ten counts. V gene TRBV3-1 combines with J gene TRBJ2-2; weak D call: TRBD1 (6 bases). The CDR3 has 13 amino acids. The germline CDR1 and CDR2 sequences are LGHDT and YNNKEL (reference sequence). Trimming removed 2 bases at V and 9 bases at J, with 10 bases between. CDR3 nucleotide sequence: TGTGCCAGCAGCCAACAGGGGACCCGGGAGCTGTTTTTT. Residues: CASSQQGTRELFF.

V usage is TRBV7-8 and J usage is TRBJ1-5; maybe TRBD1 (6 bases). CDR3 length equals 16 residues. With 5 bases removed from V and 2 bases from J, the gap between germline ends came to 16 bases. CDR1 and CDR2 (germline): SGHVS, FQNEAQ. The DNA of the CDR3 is TGTGCCAGCAGCCAGAGAGCGAGACAGGGCAATCAGCCCCAGCATTTT. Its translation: CASSQRARQGNQPQHF.

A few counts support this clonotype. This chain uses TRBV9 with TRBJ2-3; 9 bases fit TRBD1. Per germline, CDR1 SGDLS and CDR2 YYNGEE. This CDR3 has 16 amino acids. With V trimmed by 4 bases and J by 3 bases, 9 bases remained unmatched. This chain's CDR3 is CASSPRPGQGTDTQYF. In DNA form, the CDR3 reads TGTGCCAGCAGCCCCCGCCCGGGACAGGGTACAGATACGCAGTATTTT.

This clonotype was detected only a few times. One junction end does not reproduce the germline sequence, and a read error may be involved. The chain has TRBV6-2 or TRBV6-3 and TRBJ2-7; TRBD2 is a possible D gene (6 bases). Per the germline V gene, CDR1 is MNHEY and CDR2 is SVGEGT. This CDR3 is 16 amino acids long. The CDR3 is CASTPQRAEGSSEQYF. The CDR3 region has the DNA TGTGCCAGCACTCCCCAGAGGGCGGAGGGTTCCTCCGAGCAGTACTTC.

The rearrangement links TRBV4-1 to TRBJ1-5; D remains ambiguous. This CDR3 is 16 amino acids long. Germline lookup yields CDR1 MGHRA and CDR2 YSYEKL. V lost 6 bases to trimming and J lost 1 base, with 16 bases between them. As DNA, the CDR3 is TGCGCCAGCAGTCATACCCTCACGGGAAGCAATCAGCCCCAGCATTTT. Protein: CASSHTLTGSNQPQHF.

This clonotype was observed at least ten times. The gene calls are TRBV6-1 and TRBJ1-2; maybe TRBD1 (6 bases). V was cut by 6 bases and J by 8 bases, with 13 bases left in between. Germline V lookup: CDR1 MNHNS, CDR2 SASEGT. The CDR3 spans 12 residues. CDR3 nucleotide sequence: TGTGCCAGCAGATGGGGGGCACGGGGCTACACCTTC. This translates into CASRWGARGYTF.

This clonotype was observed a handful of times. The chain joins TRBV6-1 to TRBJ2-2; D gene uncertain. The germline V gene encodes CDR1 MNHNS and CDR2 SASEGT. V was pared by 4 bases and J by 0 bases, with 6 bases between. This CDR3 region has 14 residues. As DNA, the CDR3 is TGTGCCAGCAGTGCCCACCCGAACACCGGGGAGCTGTTTTTT. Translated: CASSAHPNTGELFF.

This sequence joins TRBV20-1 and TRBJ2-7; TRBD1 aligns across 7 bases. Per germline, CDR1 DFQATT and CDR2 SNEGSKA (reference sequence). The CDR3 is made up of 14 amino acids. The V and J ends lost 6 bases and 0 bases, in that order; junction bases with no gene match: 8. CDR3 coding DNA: TGCAGTGCCCAACAGGGGTCGAGCTCCTACGAGCAGTACTTC. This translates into CSAQQGSSSYEQYF.

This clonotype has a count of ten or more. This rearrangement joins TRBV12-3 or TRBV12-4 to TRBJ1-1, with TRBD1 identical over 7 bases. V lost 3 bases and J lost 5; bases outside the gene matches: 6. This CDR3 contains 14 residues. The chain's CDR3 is CASSFRQGSTEAFF. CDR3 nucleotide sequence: TGTGCCAGCAGTTTTAGACAGGGATCTACTGAAGCTTTCTTT.

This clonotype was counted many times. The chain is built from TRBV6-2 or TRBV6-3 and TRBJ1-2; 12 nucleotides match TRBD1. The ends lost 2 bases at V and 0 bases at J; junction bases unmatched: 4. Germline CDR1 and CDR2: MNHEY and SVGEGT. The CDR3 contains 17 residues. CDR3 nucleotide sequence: TGTGCCAGCAGTTACGGGGACAGGGGGCCGGCTAACTATGGCTACACCTTC. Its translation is CASSYGDRGPANYGYTF.

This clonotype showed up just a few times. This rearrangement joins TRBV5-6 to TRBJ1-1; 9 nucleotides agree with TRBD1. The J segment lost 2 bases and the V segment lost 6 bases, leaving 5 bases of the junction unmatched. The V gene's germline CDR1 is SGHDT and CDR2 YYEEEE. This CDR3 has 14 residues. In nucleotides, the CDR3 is TGTGCCAGCACCTGGACAGGGGTTAACACTGAAGCTTTCTTT. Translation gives CASTWTGVNTEAFF. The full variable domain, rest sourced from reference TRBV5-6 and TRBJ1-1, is DAGVTQSPTHLIKTRGQQVTLRCSPKSGHDTVSWYQQALGQGPQFIFQYYEEEERQRGNFPDRFSGHQFPNYSSELNVNALLLGDSALYLCASTWTGVNTEAFFGQGTRLTVV.

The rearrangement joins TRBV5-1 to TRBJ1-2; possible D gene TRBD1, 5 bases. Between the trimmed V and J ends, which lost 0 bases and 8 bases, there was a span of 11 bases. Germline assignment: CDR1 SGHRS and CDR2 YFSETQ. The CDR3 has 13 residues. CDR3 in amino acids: CASSLAAGHGYTF. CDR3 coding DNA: TGCGCCAGCAGCTTGGCGGCAGGGCACGGCTACACCTTC.

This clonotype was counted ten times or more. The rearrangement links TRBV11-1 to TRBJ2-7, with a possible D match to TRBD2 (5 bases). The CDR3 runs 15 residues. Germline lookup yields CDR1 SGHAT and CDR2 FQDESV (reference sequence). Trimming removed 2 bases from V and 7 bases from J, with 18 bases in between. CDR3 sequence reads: CASSLLSRTLGEQYF. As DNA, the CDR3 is TGTGCCAGCAGCTTACTTTCACGGACTTTGGGAGAGCAGTACTTC.

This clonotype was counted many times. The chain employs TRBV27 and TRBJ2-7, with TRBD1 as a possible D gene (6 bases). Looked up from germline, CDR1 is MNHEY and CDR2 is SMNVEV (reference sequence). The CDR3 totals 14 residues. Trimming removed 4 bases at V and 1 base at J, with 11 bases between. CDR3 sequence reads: CASSSSTGSYEQYF. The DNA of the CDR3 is TGTGCCAGCAGTTCCTCGACAGGTTCCTACGAGCAGTACTTC.

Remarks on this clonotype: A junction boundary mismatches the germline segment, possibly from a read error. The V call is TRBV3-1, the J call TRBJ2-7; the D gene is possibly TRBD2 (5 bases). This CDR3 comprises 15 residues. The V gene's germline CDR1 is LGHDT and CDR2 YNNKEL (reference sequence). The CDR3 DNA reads TGTGCCAGCAACCAAGACTATGGCGGATCCTACGAGCAGTACTTC. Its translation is CASNQDYGGSYEQYF.

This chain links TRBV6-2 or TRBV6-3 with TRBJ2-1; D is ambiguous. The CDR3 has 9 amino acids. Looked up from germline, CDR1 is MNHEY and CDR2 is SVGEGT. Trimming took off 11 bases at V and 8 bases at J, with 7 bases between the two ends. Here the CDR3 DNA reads TGTGCCCTTTCTGATGAGCAGTTCTTC. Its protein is CALSDEQFF.

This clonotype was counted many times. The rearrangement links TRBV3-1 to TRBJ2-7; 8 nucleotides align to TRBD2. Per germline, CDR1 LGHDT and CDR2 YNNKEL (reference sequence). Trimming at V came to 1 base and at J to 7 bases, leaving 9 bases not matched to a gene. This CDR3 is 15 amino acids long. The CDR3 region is CASSQGTSGPWEQYF. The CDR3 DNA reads TGTGCCAGCAGCCAAGGTACTAGCGGCCCCTGGGAGCAGTACTTC.

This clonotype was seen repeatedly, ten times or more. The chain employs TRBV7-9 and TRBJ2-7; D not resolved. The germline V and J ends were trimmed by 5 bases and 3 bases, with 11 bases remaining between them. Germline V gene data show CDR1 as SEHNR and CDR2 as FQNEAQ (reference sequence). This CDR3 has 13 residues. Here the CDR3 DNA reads TGTGCCAGCAGCCCTCGGACGGACTACGAGCAGTACTTC. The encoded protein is CASSPRTDYEQYF.

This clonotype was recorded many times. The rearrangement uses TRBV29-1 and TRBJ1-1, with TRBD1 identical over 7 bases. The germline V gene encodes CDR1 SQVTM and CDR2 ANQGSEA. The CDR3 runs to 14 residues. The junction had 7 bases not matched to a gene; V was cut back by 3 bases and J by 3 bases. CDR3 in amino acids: CSVDLYTGDTEAFF. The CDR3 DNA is TGCAGCGTTGACCTCTATACAGGGGACACTGAAGCTTTCTTT.

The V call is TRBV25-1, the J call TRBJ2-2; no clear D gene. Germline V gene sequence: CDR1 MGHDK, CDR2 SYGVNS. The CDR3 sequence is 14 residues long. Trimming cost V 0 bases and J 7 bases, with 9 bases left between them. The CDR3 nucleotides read TGTGCCAGCAGTGAATATTGGGGTAACGGGGAGCTGTTTTTT. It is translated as CASSEYWGNGELFF.

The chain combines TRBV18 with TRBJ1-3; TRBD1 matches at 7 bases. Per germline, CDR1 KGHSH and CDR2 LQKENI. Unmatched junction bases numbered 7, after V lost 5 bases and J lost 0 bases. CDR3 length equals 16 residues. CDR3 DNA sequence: TGTGCCAGCTCATCGGGACAGATTTACTCTGGAAACACCATATATTTT. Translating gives CASSSGQIYSGNTIYF. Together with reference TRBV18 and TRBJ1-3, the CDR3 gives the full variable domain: NAGVMQNPRHLVRRRGQEARLRCSPMKGHSHVYWYRQLPEEGLKFMVYLQKENIIDESGMPKERFSAEFPKEGPSILRIQQVVRGDSAAYFCASSSGQIYSGNTIYFGEGSWLTVV.

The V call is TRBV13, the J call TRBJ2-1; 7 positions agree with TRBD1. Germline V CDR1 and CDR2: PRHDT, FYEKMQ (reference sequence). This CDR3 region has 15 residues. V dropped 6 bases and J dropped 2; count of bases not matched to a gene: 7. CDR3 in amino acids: CASSTTGVTYNEQFF. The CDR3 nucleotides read TGTGCCAGCAGTACTACAGGGGTCACCTACAATGAGCAGTTCTTC.

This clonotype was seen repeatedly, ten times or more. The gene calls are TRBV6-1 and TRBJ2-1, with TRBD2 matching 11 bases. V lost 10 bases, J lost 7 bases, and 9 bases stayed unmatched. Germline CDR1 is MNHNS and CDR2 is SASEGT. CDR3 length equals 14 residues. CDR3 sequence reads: CATTAGLAENEQFF. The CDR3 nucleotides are TGTGCCACCACCGCGGGACTAGCGGAAAATGAGCAGTTCTTC.

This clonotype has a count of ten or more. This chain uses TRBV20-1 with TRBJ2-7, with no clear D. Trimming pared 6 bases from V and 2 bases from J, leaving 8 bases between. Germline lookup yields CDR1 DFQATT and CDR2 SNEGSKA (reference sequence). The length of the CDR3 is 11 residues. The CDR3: CSATPTYEQYF. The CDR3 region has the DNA TGCAGTGCCACGCCGACCTACGAGCAGTACTTC.